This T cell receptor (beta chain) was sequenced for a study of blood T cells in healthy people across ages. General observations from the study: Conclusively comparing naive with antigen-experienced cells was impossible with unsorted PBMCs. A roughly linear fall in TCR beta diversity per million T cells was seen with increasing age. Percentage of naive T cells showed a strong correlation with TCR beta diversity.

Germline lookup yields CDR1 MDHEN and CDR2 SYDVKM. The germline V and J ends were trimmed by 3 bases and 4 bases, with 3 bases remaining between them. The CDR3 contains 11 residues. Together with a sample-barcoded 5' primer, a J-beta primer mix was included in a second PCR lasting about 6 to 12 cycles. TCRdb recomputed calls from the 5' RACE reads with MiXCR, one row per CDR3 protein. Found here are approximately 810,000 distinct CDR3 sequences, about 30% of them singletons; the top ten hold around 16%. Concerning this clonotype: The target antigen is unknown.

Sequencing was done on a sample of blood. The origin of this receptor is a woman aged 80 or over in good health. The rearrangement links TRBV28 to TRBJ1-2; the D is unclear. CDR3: CASSFPYGYTF. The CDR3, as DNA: TGTGCCAGCAGTTTCCCCTATGGCTACACCTTC.